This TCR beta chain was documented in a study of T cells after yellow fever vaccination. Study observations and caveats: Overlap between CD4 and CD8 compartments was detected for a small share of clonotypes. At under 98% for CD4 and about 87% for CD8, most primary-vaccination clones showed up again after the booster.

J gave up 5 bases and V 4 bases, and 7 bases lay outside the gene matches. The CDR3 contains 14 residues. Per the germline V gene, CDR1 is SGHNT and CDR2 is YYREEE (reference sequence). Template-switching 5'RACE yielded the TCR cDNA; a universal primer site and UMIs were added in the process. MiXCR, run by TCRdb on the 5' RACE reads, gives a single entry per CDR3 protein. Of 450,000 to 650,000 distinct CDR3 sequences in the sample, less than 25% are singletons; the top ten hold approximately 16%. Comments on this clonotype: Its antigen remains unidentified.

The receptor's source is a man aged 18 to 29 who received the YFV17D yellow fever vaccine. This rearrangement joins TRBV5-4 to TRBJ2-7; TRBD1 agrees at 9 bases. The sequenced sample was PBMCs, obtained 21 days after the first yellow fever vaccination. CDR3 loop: CASSTDRGGDEQYF. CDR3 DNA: TGTGCCAGCAGCACGGACAGGGGTGGCGACGAGCAGTACTTC.